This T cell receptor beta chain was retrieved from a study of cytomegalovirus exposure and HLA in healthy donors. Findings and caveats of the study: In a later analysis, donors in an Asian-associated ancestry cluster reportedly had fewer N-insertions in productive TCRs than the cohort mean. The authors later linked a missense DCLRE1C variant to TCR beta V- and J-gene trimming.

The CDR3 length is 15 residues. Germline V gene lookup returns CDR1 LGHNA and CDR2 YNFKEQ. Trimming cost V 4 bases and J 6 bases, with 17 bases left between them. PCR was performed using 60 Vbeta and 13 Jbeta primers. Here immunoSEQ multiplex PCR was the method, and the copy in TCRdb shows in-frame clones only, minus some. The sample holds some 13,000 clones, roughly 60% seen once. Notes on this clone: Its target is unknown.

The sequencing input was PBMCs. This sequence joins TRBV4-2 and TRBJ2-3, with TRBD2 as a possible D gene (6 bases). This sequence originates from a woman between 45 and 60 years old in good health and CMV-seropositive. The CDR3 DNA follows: TGTGCCAGCAGCCCCCTGGGACTTCCCTGGGATACGCAGTATTTT. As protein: CASSPLGLPWDTQYF.